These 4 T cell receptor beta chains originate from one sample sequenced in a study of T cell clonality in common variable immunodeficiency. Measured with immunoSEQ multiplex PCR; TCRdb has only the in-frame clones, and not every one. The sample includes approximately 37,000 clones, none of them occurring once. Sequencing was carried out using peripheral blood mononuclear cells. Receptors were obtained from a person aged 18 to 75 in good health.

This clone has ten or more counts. Here the CDR3 reads CASSIVTGPPGETQYF. The sequenced CDR3 bases are TGTGCCAGTAGTATAGTCACGGGCCCCCCGGGGGAGACC. This sequence joins TRBV19 and TRBJ2-5; perhaps TRBD2 as D (5 bases). Sequencing ends 3 residues short of the CDR3 end; the germline J gene provides the rest. CDR3 length: 16 residues. Trimming took 1 base from V and 5 from J, leaving 17 bases between them. The V gene's germline CDR1 is LNHDA and CDR2 SQIVND (reference sequence).

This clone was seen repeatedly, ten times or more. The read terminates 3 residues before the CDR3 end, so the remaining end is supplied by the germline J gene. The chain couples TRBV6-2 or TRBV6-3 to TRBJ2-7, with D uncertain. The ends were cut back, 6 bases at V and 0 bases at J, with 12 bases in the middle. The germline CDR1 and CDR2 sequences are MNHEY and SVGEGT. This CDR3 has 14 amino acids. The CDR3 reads CASRLNLGSYEQYF. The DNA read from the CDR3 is TGTGCCAGCAGACTGAACCTTGGCTCCTACGAG.

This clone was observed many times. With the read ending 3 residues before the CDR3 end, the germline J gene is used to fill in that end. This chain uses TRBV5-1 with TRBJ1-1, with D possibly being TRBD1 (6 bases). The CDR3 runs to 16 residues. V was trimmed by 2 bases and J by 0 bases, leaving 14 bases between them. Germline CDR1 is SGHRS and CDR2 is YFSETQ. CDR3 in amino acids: CASSLQGMRMNTEAFF. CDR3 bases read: TGCGCCAGCAGCTTACAGGGTATGAGAATGAACACTGAA.

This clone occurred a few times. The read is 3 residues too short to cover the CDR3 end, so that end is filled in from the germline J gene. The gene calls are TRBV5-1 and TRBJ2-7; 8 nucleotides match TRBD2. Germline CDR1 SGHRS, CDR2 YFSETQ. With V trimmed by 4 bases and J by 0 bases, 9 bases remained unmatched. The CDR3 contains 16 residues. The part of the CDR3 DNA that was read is TGCGCCAGCAGCCTCCGGGAGGGGCGGATCTCCTACGAG. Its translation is CASSLREGRISYE. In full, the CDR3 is CASSLREGRISYEQYF.